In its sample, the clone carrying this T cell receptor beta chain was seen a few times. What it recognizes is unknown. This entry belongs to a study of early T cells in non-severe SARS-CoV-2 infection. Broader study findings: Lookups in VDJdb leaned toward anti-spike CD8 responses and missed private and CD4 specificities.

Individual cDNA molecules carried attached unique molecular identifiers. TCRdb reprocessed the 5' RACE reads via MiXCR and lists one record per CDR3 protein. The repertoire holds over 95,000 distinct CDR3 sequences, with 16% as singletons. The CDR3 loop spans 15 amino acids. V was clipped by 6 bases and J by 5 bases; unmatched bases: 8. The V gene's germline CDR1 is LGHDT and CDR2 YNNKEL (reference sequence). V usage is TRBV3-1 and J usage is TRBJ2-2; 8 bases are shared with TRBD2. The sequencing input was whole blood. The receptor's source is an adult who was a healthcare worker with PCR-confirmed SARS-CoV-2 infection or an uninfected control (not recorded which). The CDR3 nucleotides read TGTGCCAGCAGTAAATTAGCGGGATCGACCGGGGAGCTGTTTTTT. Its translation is CASSKLAGSTGELFF. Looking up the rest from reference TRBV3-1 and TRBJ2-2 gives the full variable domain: DTAVSQTPKYLVTQMGNDKSIKCEQNLGHDTMYWYKQDSKKFLKIMFSYNNKELIINETVPNRFSPKSPDKAHLNLHINSLELGDSAVYFCASSKLAGSTGELFFGEGSRLTVL.